The 32 T cell receptor beta chains below come from one sample, sequenced in a study of blood T cells in healthy people across ages. The second PCR ran roughly 6 to 11 cycles with a sample-barcoded 5' primer and J-beta primers. TCRdb itself ran the 5' RACE reads through MiXCR, one entry per CDR3 protein. This repertoire shows about 840,000 distinct CDR3 sequences, about 29% found once; its top ten account for about 10%. In addition, the sample was reused for a study of T cells of mothers and their children.

Input material: blood. Receptors were obtained from a woman between 35 and 50 years old in good health.

The CDR3 loop is CASSFGGLAGGYNEQFF. For the CDR3, the DNA is TGTGCCAGCAGCTTCGGGGGACTAGCGGGGGGTTACAATGAGCAGTTCTTC. V gene TRBV11-3 combines with J gene TRBJ2-1; 15 bases are a match to TRBD2. Germline CDR1 SGHNT, CDR2 YENEEA. CDR3 length equals 17 residues. The V segment lost 3 bases and the J segment 4 bases; nucleotides outside the gene matches: 4.

The CDR3 DNA follows: TGTGCCAGCGGAGCGACAGGATTGCGGGACGAGCAGTACTTC. It specifies CASGATGLRDEQYF. The chain links TRBV28 to TRBJ2-7; D may be TRBD1 (6 bases). Germline V gives CDR1 MDHEN, CDR2 SYDVKM. The CDR3 contains 14 residues. Trimming left V 8 bases short and J 5 bases short, with 19 bases between.

Note on this clonotype: At one end the junction does not follow the germline gene, possibly because of a read error. The chain links TRBV5-1 to TRBJ1-4; D not certain. CDR3 length: 14 residues. Germline assignment: CDR1 SGHRS and CDR2 YFSETQ. In nucleotides, the CDR3 is TGCGCCAGCAGCTTGTCCGGTGTGGGTGAAAAACTGGTTTTT. Its translation: CASSLSGVGEKLVF.

There are many counts of this clonotype. This chain links TRBV28 with TRBJ2-1, with TRBD1 matching 8 bases. The trim removed 5 bases at V and 1 base at J, leaving 13 bases unmatched. This CDR3 is 18 amino acids long. The germline V gene has CDR1 MDHEN and CDR2 SYDVKM. The CDR3 region has the DNA TGTGCCAGCAGTCGACTCCGGGACAGGATACTTTCCTACAATGAGCAGTTCTTC. Translation gives CASSRLRDRILSYNEQFF.

There are a few counts of this clonotype. V is TRBV7-3 and J is TRBJ1-1, with TRBD1 identical over 8 bases. Germline CDR1 is SGHTA and CDR2 is FQGTGA. The CDR3 runs 14 residues. J was trimmed by 5 bases and V by 5 bases; bases with no gene match: 7. CDR3 DNA: TGTGCCAGCAGCCCAGGGGGCGCCGGTACTGAAGCTTTCTTT. It is translated as CASSPGGAGTEAFF.

Concerning this clonotype: Possible read error: a much larger clone is one base away. J is TRBJ2-7 and V is TRBV6-5, with 8 bases that match TRBD1. CDR3 length: 13 amino acids. Germline V gene lookup returns CDR1 MNHEY and CDR2 SVGAGI. The CDR3 bases are TGTGCCAGCCGGACAGGGAGTAGGGACGAGCACTACTTC. Amino acids: CASRTGSRDEHYF.

Comment on this clonotype: A much larger clone is a single base away; this may be a read error. This rearrangement joins TRBV28 to TRBJ1-2; 7 bases line up with TRBD1. CDR1 is MDHEN and CDR2 is SYDVKM in the germline V gene. The length of the CDR3 is 15 residues. The CDR3 sequence is CASKARTGWTGGHTF. The CDR3, as DNA: TGTGCCAGCAAGGCTCGGACAGGTTGGACGGGTGGCCACACCTTC.

The chain combines TRBV20-1 with TRBJ2-7, with 9 bases aligning to TRBD1. CDR1 DFQATT and CDR2 SNEGSKA come from the germline V gene (reference sequence). V gave up 8 bases and J gave up 6 bases; unmatched junction bases: 14. CDR3 size: 14 residues. The DNA for the CDR3 is TGCAGTTCCCACAATCCGGGACAGGGAGGCGAGCAGTACTTC. Its translation is CSSHNPGQGGEQYF.

Only a few counts were recorded for this clonotype. The rearrangement uses TRBV5-6 and TRBJ1-2; tentatively, D is TRBD1 (5 bases). Germline V gene sequence: CDR1 SGHDT, CDR2 YYEEEE. This CDR3 is built from 15 residues. V was clipped by 0 bases and J by 3 bases, with 12 bases between them. In DNA form, the CDR3 reads TGTGCCAGCAGCTTGGGGGTCCTGGGGGACTATGGCTACACCTTC. It specifies CASSLGVLGDYGYTF.

Only one count was recorded for this clonotype. At one end, the junction sequence differs from germline, possibly due to a read error. The rearrangement links TRBV29-1 to TRBJ2-5; 10 nucleotides match TRBD1. With the DNA end fitting TRBJ2-7 better, the J assignment may be wrong. Germline assignment: CDR1 SQVTM and CDR2 ANQGSEA. This CDR3 spans 14 amino acids. The CDR3 loop reads CGVTSGQGYYEQYF. In nucleotides, the CDR3 is TGCGGCGTAACCTCGGGACAGGGGTACTACGAGCAGTACTTC.

This clonotype was counted only a few times. V gene TRBV27 combines with J gene TRBJ2-3; possible D gene TRBD2, 6 bases. Germline loops: CDR1 MNHEY, CDR2 SMNVEV (reference sequence). The V end lost 8 bases, the J end lost 3 bases, and 15 bases lay between the germline ends. This CDR3 comprises 14 residues. CDR3 DNA: TGTGCCAGCCGGCGGGGATCTTTGACAGATACGCAGTATTTT. It codes for CASRRGSLTDTQYF.

The sample holds many counts of this clonotype. V usage is TRBV15 and J usage is TRBJ2-1; 13 bases match TRBD2. Germline CDR1 is LNHNV and CDR2 is YYDKDF (reference sequence). V gave up 5 bases and J gave up 0 bases; unmatched junction bases: 7. The length of the CDR3 is 18 residues. The CDR3 loop reads CATSRGLAGSGSYNEQFF. CDR3 sequence (DNA): TGTGCCACCAGCCGGGGACTAGCGGGGTCTGGCTCCTACAATGAGCAGTTCTTC.

This chain uses TRBV15 with TRBJ1-5, with a weak D call TRBD1 (6 bases). Germline V gives CDR1 LNHNV, CDR2 YYDKDF (reference sequence). The V gene lost 4 bases and the J gene lost 7 bases, with 20 bases spanning the gap. The CDR3 covers 16 residues. DNA of the CDR3: TGTGCCACCAGCACCGGACGGCAGGGGTTGCGACAGCCCCAGCATTTT. This codes for CATSTGRQGLRQPQHF.

This chain uses TRBV5-1 with TRBJ2-7; 7 bases agree with TRBD1. The CDR3 runs 16 residues. The germline gives CDR1 SGHRS, CDR2 YFSETQ. The V gene end was trimmed by 2 bases and the J gene end by 6 bases; junction bases not matched to a gene: 14. CDR3 sequence: CASSLQGQESDGEQYF. CDR3 sequence (DNA): TGCGCCAGCAGCTTACAAGGACAGGAATCGGATGGCGAGCAGTACTTC.

This clonotype showed up just a few times. This chain links TRBV12-3 or TRBV12-4 with TRBJ1-3; D perhaps matches TRBD1 (5 bases). Trimming took off 8 bases at V and 0 bases at J, with 11 bases between the two ends. This CDR3 is 14 amino acids long. The CDR3 protein is CASSVGHSGNTIYF. CDR3 in DNA: TGTGCCAGCTCCGTGGGGCACTCTGGAAACACCATATATTTT.

This clonotype showed up just a few times. The CDR3 region is CASSPPSASYEQYF. The CDR3 DNA reads as TGTGCCAGCAGTCCCCCCTCAGCCTCCTACGAGCAGTACTTC. The V and J genes are TRBV7-9 and TRBJ2-7; unclear D gene. Germline V gene sequence: CDR1 SEHNR, CDR2 FQNEAQ (reference sequence). Trimming took 6 bases from V and 0 from J, leaving 12 bases between them. This CDR3 has 14 amino acids.

As regards this clonotype: The CDR3 ends on some other residue instead of the conserved phenylalanine or tryptophan, so this is likely a read error. The chain couples TRBV4-2 to TRBJ2-3, with D unclear. The CDR3 loop spans 12 amino acids. The germline V and J ends were trimmed by 1 base and 6 bases, with 5 bases remaining between them. Germline CDR1 reads LGHNA; CDR2 reads YNFKEQ. This CDR3 is CASSQGLDTQYL. Here the CDR3 DNA reads TGTGCCAGCAGCCAAGGACTGGATACGCAGTATCTT.

The chain joins TRBV2 to TRBJ2-1; 8 bases agree with TRBD1. The trim removed 6 bases at V and 2 bases at J, leaving 3 bases unmatched. Germline lookup yields CDR1 SNHLY and CDR2 FYNNEI. The CDR3 loop spans 14 amino acids. The CDR3 is CASRDREAYNEQFF. In nucleotides, the CDR3 is TGTGCCAGCAGGGACAGGGAAGCCTACAATGAGCAGTTCTTC.

This clonotype was seen at least ten times. This rearrangement joins TRBV3-1 to TRBJ2-4, with D perhaps TRBD1 (5 bases). This CDR3 has 13 amino acids. Trimming cost V 6 bases and J 8 bases, with 14 bases left between them. Looked up from germline, CDR1 is LGHDT and CDR2 is YNNKEL (reference sequence). The CDR3 nucleotides are TGTGCCAGCAGAGATAAACTCAGGGACATTCAGTACTTC. It codes for CASRDKLRDIQYF.

The V call is TRBV4-2, the J call TRBJ2-5; unclear D gene. CDR3 length equals 14 residues. Between the trimmed V and J ends, which lost 1 base and 5 bases, there was a span of 11 bases. CDR1 is LGHNA, CDR2 YNFKEQ, per germline. This CDR3 is CASSQAGPGETQYF. The CDR3 DNA follows: TGTGCCAGCAGCCAAGCGGGCCCCGGTGAGACCCAGTACTTC.

This clonotype occurred a few times. The genes are TRBV7-2 and TRBJ2-3, with TRBD2 matching 8 bases. Germline V CDR1 and CDR2: SGHTA, FQGNSA. V lost 0 bases to trimming and J lost 4 bases; unmatched junction nucleotides: 3. The length of the CDR3 is 15 residues. Written as DNA, the CDR3 is TGTGCCAGCAGCTTAGCGCAACTAGCGGCAGATACGCAGTATTTT. Its translation is CASSLAQLAADTQYF.

This clonotype has ten or more counts. The chain recombines TRBV12-3 or TRBV12-4 with TRBJ2-7; D might be TRBD1 or TRBD2, each matching 5 bases. The CDR3 extends over 14 amino acids. V lost 0 bases and J lost 3, with 9 bases in between. In DNA, the CDR3 is TGTGCCAGCAGTTTAGCGGGACCGAACTACGAGCAGTACTTC. Translating gives CASSLAGPNYEQYF.

V is TRBV3-1 and J is TRBJ2-7; TRBD2 matches at 10 bases. The germline V gene has CDR1 LGHDT and CDR2 YNNKEL (reference sequence). The CDR3 is 15 amino acids. Trimming at V came to 1 base and at J to 3 bases, leaving 3 bases not matched to a gene. Here the CDR3 DNA reads TGTGCCAGCAGCCAAGTGGCTAGCGGGAGCTACGAGCAGTACTTC. Encoded protein: CASSQVASGSYEQYF.

As to this clonotype: Just one base apart from a much larger clone, this may be a read error. The chain uses TRBV7-9 and TRBJ1-6; unclear D gene. The CDR3 extends over 14 amino acids. The germline V and J ends were trimmed by 4 bases and 5 bases, with 9 bases remaining between them. CDR1 is SEHNR and CDR2 is FQNEAQ in the germline V gene (reference sequence). The CDR3: CASSCKGDNSPLHF. The CDR3 DNA sequence: TGTGCCAGCAGCTGCAAAGGAGATAATTCACCCCTCCACTTT.

This clonotype was found many times. The chain combines TRBV20-1 with TRBJ2-1; the D gene could be TRBD1 or TRBD2 (6 bases each). CDR1 is DFQATT and CDR2 is SNEGSKA in the germline V gene (reference sequence). The V and J ends lost 5 bases and 0 bases respectively, with 8 bases between them. This CDR3 has 13 residues. CDR3: CSAWGASYNEQFF. For the CDR3, the DNA is TGCAGTGCTTGGGGGGCCTCCTACAATGAGCAGTTCTTC.

The chain carries TRBV29-1 and TRBJ1-1, with 7 nucleotides matching TRBD1. Germline loops: CDR1 SQVTM, CDR2 ANQGSEA. V lost 6 bases, J lost 4 bases, and 11 bases stayed unmatched. CDR3 length: 14 amino acids. The DNA of the CDR3 is TGCAGCGTCCTAGGGGGCAGAAAGGGCACTGAAGCTTTCTTT. Translation gives CSVLGGRKGTEAFF.

This clonotype came up a few times. This chain connects TRBV19 to TRBJ1-4; D call uncertain. The CDR3 extends over 15 amino acids. From germline, CDR1 is LNHDA and CDR2 SQIVND (reference sequence). V lost 7 bases and J 0 bases, leaving 12 bases between the germline ends. The CDR3 protein is CASNPSGTTNEKLFF. In DNA, the CDR3 is TGTGCCAGTAACCCCAGCGGTACAACTAATGAAAAACTGTTTTTT.

For the CDR3, the DNA is TGTGCCAGCAGTGGGCGGGGGATCTCCTACAATGAGCAGTTCTTC. Residues: CASSGRGISYNEQFF. This rearrangement joins TRBV27 to TRBJ2-1, with 7 bases aligning to TRBD2. J was trimmed by 0 bases and V by 5 bases; bases with no gene match: 4. Looked up from germline, CDR1 is MNHEY and CDR2 is SMNVEV (reference sequence). This CDR3 has 15 residues.

This clonotype came up many times. The chain uses TRBV7-9 and TRBJ1-3; D is possibly TRBD1 (6 bases). Germline V gene data show CDR1 as SEHNR and CDR2 as FQNEAQ (reference sequence). V gave up 5 bases and J gave up 4 bases, with 15 bases separating them. The CDR3 is made up of 15 amino acids. The CDR3 region is CASSPTGSLGNTIYF. CDR3 bases: TGTGCCAGCAGCCCTACAGGGTCTCTAGGAAACACCATATATTTT.

V and J are TRBV20-1 and TRBJ2-1; D not certain. CDR3 size: 12 residues. Germline CDR1 reads DFQATT; CDR2 reads SNEGSKA (reference sequence). V lost 1 base and J lost 10, with 11 bases in between. CDR3 DNA sequence: TGCAGTGCTAGAGGGGGAAACTACGAGCAGTTCTTC. Translated, it gives CSARGGNYEQFF.

This chain connects TRBV29-1 to TRBJ1-4; the D gene is possibly TRBD1 (5 bases). The CDR3 runs 17 residues. CDR1 is SQVTM and CDR2 is ANQGSEA in the germline V gene. V was cut by 2 bases and J by 0 bases, with 16 bases left in between. CDR3 region: CSVEHWGGPSTNEKLFF. In DNA form, the CDR3 reads TGCAGCGTTGAACATTGGGGCGGACCCTCAACTAATGAAAAACTGTTTTTT.

The V call is TRBV5-1, the J call TRBJ2-1, with no clear D. CDR3 length equals 18 residues. Germline V lookup: CDR1 SGHRS, CDR2 YFSETQ. V was pared by 3 bases and J by 4 bases, with 23 bases between. The CDR3 DNA is TGCGCCAGCAGCTCGACCGGATCAGACTCAACGATATACAATGAGCAGTTCTTC. It translates to CASSSTGSDSTIYNEQFF.